The 21 T cell receptor beta chains below all came from one sample that was sequenced in a study of T cell repertoires in cytomegalovirus infection. Their antigens remain unidentified. MiXCR, applied by TCRdb to the reads, yields one record per CDR3 protein. The sample carries hundreds of thousands of distinct CDR3 sequences, around 30% recorded once. The source material was cultured PBMCs, sampled from culture after CMV antigen stimulation. These TCRs come from a human donor in good health (CMV status not recorded). Some clones in this sample may be carry-over from other donors' samples.

The rearrangement uses TRBV6-2 or TRBV6-3 and TRBJ1-1; D is ambiguous. V lost 4 bases, J lost 6 bases, and 12 bases lay in between. Germline V gene lookup returns CDR1 MNHEY and CDR2 SVGEGT. CDR3 length: 13 residues. CDR3 loop: CASSFLGVAEAFF. The CDR3 DNA is TGTGCCAGCAGTTTCCTCGGGGTCGCTGAAGCTTTCTTT.

A few counts support this clonotype. The chain employs TRBV7-9 and TRBJ2-3; 7 nucleotides agree with TRBD1. The CDR3 contains 15 residues. Germline V gene lookup returns CDR1 SEHNR and CDR2 FQNEAQ (reference sequence). With 5 bases clipped from V and 6 bases from J, the junction kept 11 bases outside the gene matches. The CDR3 sequence: CASSPQGTAADTQYF. The CDR3 DNA follows: TGTGCCAGCAGCCCTCAAGGGACAGCCGCGGATACGCAGTATTTT.

The chain recombines TRBV27 with TRBJ1-2; D is ambiguous. The CDR3 contains 14 residues. Germline CDR1 reads MNHEY; CDR2 reads SMNVEV (reference sequence). Trimming removed 0 bases at V and 0 bases at J, with 5 bases between. The CDR3 spells CASSLSAANYGYTF. CDR3 nucleotide sequence: TGTGCCAGCAGTTTATCGGCAGCTAACTATGGCTACACCTTC.

In its sample, this clonotype was seen many times. This chain uses TRBV7-2 with TRBJ2-3; weak D call: TRBD2 (5 bases). The CDR3 runs 14 residues. Deletions cut 3 bases from V and 2 bases from J, with 9 bases between. The germline CDR1 and CDR2 sequences are SGHTA and FQGNSA. The CDR3 DNA follows: TGTGCCAGCAGCTTGGCTAGCTCCACAGATACGCAGTATTTT. This translates into CASSLASSTDTQYF. Looking up the rest from reference TRBV7-2 and TRBJ2-3 gives the full variable domain: GAGVSQSPSNKVTEKGKDVELRCDPISGHTALYWYRQSLGQGLEFLIYFQGNSAPDKSGLPSDRFSAERTGGSVSTLTIQRTQQEDSAVYLCASSLASSTDTQYFGPGTRLTVL.

The chain recombines TRBV10-3 with TRBJ2-5; a possible D gene is TRBD1 (7 bases). The germline V gene has CDR1 ENHRY and CDR2 SYGVKD. V lost 5 bases and J 3 bases, leaving 13 bases between the germline ends. The CDR3 is 14 residues long. CDR3: CAISNRGGKETQYF. The CDR3 region has the DNA TGTGCCATCAGTAACAGGGGAGGAAAAGAGACCCAGTACTTC.

This clonotype was counted many times. The chain combines TRBV7-2 with TRBJ2-3; no definite D call. CDR3 size: 13 residues. V lost 2 bases, J lost 3 bases, and 6 bases lay in between. Germline V gene data show CDR1 as SGHTA and CDR2 as FQGNSA. The CDR3 DNA follows: TGTGCCAGCAGCTTATGGGCGACAGATACGCAGTATTTT. This translates into CASSLWATDTQYF.

This clonotype was counted at least ten times. The CDR3 protein is CASSLNLGESAQHF. CDR3 bases: TGTGCCAGCAGCTTGAATTTGGGGGAATCAGCCCAGCATTTT. The chain is built from TRBV7-2 and TRBJ1-5; weak D call: TRBD1 (5 bases). Germline V gene lookup returns CDR1 SGHTA and CDR2 FQGNSA. The CDR3 is made up of 14 amino acids. V was cut by 3 bases and J by 11 bases, with 17 bases left in between.

This chain joins TRBV5-6 and TRBJ2-5; 9 nucleotides agree with TRBD2. Germline V lookup: CDR1 SGHDT, CDR2 YYEEEE. V lost 4 bases and J lost 1; bases outside the gene matches: 8. The CDR3 totals 16 residues. In DNA, the CDR3 is TGTGCCAGCAGCCAAAGGCTAGCGGGGTTCCAAGAGACCCAGTACTTC. It is translated as CASSQRLAGFQETQYF.

The chain links TRBV6-5 to TRBJ2-2; 8 positions agree with TRBD1. Germline V gene lookup returns CDR1 MNHEY and CDR2 SVGAGI. Trimming at V came to 0 bases and at J to 6 bases, leaving 6 bases not matched to a gene. This CDR3 contains 16 residues. CDR3 residues: CASSYSWATGAGELFF. CDR3 DNA sequence: TGTGCCAGCAGTTACTCTTGGGCGACAGGGGCCGGGGAGCTGTTTTTT.

This clonotype was recorded a few times. This sequence joins TRBV7-2 and TRBJ2-5; unclear D gene. CDR1 and CDR2 (germline): SGHTA, FQGNSA. The CDR3 is 12 amino acids. V lost 6 bases and J lost 10, with 15 bases in between. CDR3 loop: CASSQGLTVQYF. Here the CDR3 DNA reads TGTGCCAGCAGTCAAGGGCTCACCGTCCAGTACTTC.

The chain joins TRBV12-3 or TRBV12-4 to TRBJ2-2; D possibly corresponds to TRBD2 (6 bases). Trimming stripped 7 bases from V and 5 bases from J, with 14 bases between. The CDR3 consists of 14 residues. For the CDR3, the DNA is TGTGCCAGCACCGGGGACGGGGGAACCGGGGAGCTGTTTTTT. Amino acid sequence: CASTGDGGTGELFF.

The J gene is TRBJ2-1, the V gene TRBV7-9, with TRBD1 as a possible D gene (5 bases). Germline CDR1 SEHNR, CDR2 FQNEAQ (reference sequence). This CDR3 is built from 13 residues. V was pared by 2 bases and J by 8 bases, with 10 bases between. CDR3 sequence reads: CASSLKDSYEQFF. The CDR3, as DNA: TGTGCCAGCAGCTTAAAAGACAGCTATGAGCAGTTCTTC. Based on the CDR3 plus reference TRBV7-9 and TRBJ2-1, the full variable domain is DTGVSQNPRHKITKRGQNVTFRCDPISEHNRLYWYRQTLGQGPEFLTYFQNEAQLEKSRLLSDRFSAERPKGSFSTLEIQRTEQGDSAMYLCASSLKDSYEQFFGPGTRLTVL.

V is TRBV23-1 and J is TRBJ1-5, with D tentatively TRBD1 (6 bases). TRBV23-1 is annotated as an ORF whose role is uncertain. V dropped 7 bases and J dropped 3 bases, with 19 bases sitting between them. This CDR3 is 16 amino acids long. The CDR3 DNA follows: TGCGCCAGCACAAAGACGAAGACAGGTTACAATCAGCCCCAGCATTTT. This gives the protein CASTKTKTGYNQPQHF.

This clonotype was counted between two and nine times. The J gene is TRBJ1-2, the V gene TRBV7-2, with TRBD1 matching 8 bases. The length of the CDR3 is 15 residues. After removal of 1 base from V and 4 bases from J, the junction contained 5 bases not matched to a gene. Looked up from germline, CDR1 is SGHTA and CDR2 is FQGNSA. The CDR3 coding sequence is TGTGCCAGCAGCTTAGACAGGGGGTTGATCTATGGCTACACCTTC. It yields the protein CASSLDRGLIYGYTF.

The rearrangement uses TRBV4-1 and TRBJ1-6, with D perhaps matching TRBD1 (6 bases). The CDR3 covers 14 residues. V lost 4 bases, J lost 7 bases, and 11 bases lay in between. CDR1 is MGHRA and CDR2 is YSYEKL in the germline V gene. CDR3 sequence: CASSRRGENSPLHF. The CDR3 region has the DNA TGCGCCAGCAGCCGGAGGGGGGAGAATTCACCCCTCCACTTT.

The gene calls are TRBV6-5 and TRBJ1-3; D call uncertain. V was shortened by 8 bases and J by 2 bases, with 10 bases between the two germline ends. The germline V gene has CDR1 MNHEY and CDR2 SVGAGI. The length of the CDR3 is 13 residues. The DNA for the CDR3 is TGTGCCAGCCTGAGCCTAACTGGAAACACCATATATTTT. Its protein product is CASLSLTGNTIYF.

The chain combines TRBV19 with TRBJ1-5; possibly TRBD1 for D (5 bases). The CDR3 covers 15 residues. CDR1 and CDR2 (germline): LNHDA, SQIVND (reference sequence). V was shortened by 4 bases and J by 7 bases, with 17 bases between the two germline ends. DNA for the CDR3: TGTGCCAGTAGTACAATGGGCTTTGGGGACCAGCCCCAGCATTTT. It is translated as CASSTMGFGDQPQHF.

The chain recombines TRBV2 with TRBJ2-3, with 12 bases aligning to TRBD2. There are 15 residues in the CDR3. V trimming: 7 bases; J trimming: 2 bases; junction bases outside the gene matches: 4. Germline V CDR1 and CDR2: SNHLY, FYNNEI. In nucleotides, the CDR3 is TGTGCCAGCATTGGGACTAGCGGGCTCACAGATACGCAGTATTTT. It is translated as CASIGTSGLTDTQYF.

This sequence joins TRBV6-2 or TRBV6-3 and TRBJ2-1, with unresolved D. V was shortened by 7 bases and J by 0 bases, with 10 bases between the two germline ends. The germline gives CDR1 MNHEY, CDR2 SVGEGT. The CDR3 consists of 14 residues. The CDR3 DNA reads as TGTGCCAGCACGCACAGCAGCTCCTACAATGAGCAGTTCTTC. This sequence encodes CASTHSSSYNEQFF.

The genes are TRBV5-1 and TRBJ2-2; TRBD2 agrees at 7 bases. J gave up 4 bases and V 0 bases, and 3 bases lay outside the gene matches. The CDR3 runs 15 residues. Germline assignment: CDR1 SGHRS and CDR2 YFSETQ. The DNA of the CDR3 is TGCGCCAGCAGCTTGGCTAGCGGAACCACCGGGGAGCTGTTTTTT. Protein sequence: CASSLASGTTGELFF. Looking up the rest from reference TRBV5-1 and TRBJ2-2 gives the full variable domain: KAGVTQTPRYLIKTRGQQVTLSCSPISGHRSVSWYQQTPGQGLQFLFEYFSETQRNKGNFPGRFSGRQFSNSRSEMNVSTLELGDSALYLCASSLASGTTGELFFGEGSRLTVL.

This clonotype was found many times. The chain uses TRBV12-3 or TRBV12-4 and TRBJ1-1; D remains ambiguous. The CDR3 totals 14 residues. The V and J ends lost 4 bases and 4 bases respectively, with 13 bases between them. The CDR3 nucleotides read TGTGCCAGCAGTTGGACCCCTCTCATCACTGAAGCTTTCTTT. Translation gives CASSWTPLITEAFF.